This T cell receptor (beta chain) was recorded in a study of blood T cell repertoires in COVID-19. Study summary: From T cells, B-cell-depleted T cells, or PBMCs came the material, which was cDNA or gDNA.

Assay used: immunoSEQ multiplex PCR; TCRdb lists only in-frame clones, some missing. The repertoire holds approximately 150,000 clones, 88% seen once, with 1.5% to 2% in the top ten. Germline V lookup: CDR1 MDHEN, CDR2 SYDVKM. V shed 5 bases, J shed 6 bases, and the junction held 9 bases outside the gene matches. CDR3 length equals 14 residues. The receptor was derived from a man between 65 and 85 years old with acute or convalescent COVID-19. Sequencing was done on a sample of peripheral blood. This sequence joins TRBV28 and TRBJ2-7; 8 nucleotides line up with TRBD2. The CDR3 loop reads CASSGLALLREQYF. CDR3 bases: TGTGCCAGCAGTGGACTAGCCTTGCTCCGCGAGCAGTACTTC. Filled out from reference TRBV28 and TRBJ2-7, the complete variable domain reads DVKVTQSSRYLVKRTGEKVFLECVQDMDHENMFWYRQDPGLGLRLIYFSYDVKMKEKGDIPEGYSVSREKKERFSLILESASTNQTSMYLCASSGLALLREQYFGPGTRLTVT.